The source of this T cell receptor beta chain is a study of T cell clonotyping in hematopoietic cell transplantation. On this clone itself: The antigen is undetermined.

Data came from immunoSEQ multiplex PCR; TCRdb stores just in-frame clones and leaves some out. The repertoire holds almost 20,000 clones, with roughly 80% as singletons. Study-wide points: After transplant, recipient diversity fell while pathologically expanded clonotypes grew through day 180. Graft donor and pretransplant recipient Inverse Simpson Index values predicted broader posttransplant TCR diversity. CD4 and CD8 repertoire contributions could not be separated without sorting.

The receptor was isolated from a man between 60 and 75 years old in good health. Some clones in this sample may be carry-over from other donors' samples. The sequencing sample was made of peripheral blood mononuclear cells.

The CDR3 DNA reads TGTGCCAGCAGATTGACAGGGAGTTCCTACGAGCAGTACTTC. Translation gives CASRLTGSSYEQYF. The chain is built from TRBV2 and TRBJ2-7, with 7 bases identical to TRBD1. The germline gives CDR1 SNHLY, CDR2 FYNNEI. The CDR3 runs to 14 residues. V lost 6 bases, J lost 1 base, and 6 bases stayed unmatched.